The rows below give T cell receptor beta chains drawn from one sample of a study of shared clonotypes between healthy human individuals. Here immunoSEQ multiplex PCR was the method, and the copy in TCRdb shows in-frame clones only, minus some. Of around 2.5 million clones listed, 80% to 95% are singletons. The specimen was naive CD4+ T cells from PBMCs. These receptors originate from a man aged 18-30 years in good health. Some clones in this sample may be carry-over from other donors' samples. Both conserved end residues are part of each CDR3. The D gene is left open where the match is weak. Not all rows give a size; the values are once, few, many and, for expanded clones, a class.

TRBJ2-7,TRBV7-9,.,.,CASRLIYEQYF,TGTGCCAGCCGGTTAATCTACGAGCAGTACTTC
TRBJ2-2,TRBV5-1,.,TRBD2,CASSWTASGGNTGELFF,TGCGCCAGCAGCTGGACGGCCTCGGGAGGGAACACCGGGGAGCTGTTTTTT
TRBJ1-5,TRBV7-9,few,.,CASSHDRSNQPQHF,TGTGCCAGCAGCCATGACAGAAGCAATCAGCCCCAGCATTTT
TRBJ2-1,TRBV15,.,TRBD1,CATSRVDRVYNEQFF,TGTGCCACCAGCAGAGTGGACAGGGTATACAATGAGCAGTTCTTC
TRBJ1-5,TRBV5-8,.,TRBD1,CASSPDRVYSNQPQHF,TGTGCCAGCAGCCCTGACAGGGTCTATAGCAATCAGCCCCAGCATTTT
TRBJ1-1,TRBV5-1,.,.,CASSLLAGPPVSTEAFF,TGCGCCAGCAGCTTGTTAGCCGGACCGCCGGTGAGCACTGAAGCTTTCTTT
TRBJ1-6,TRBV19,.,.,CASSIGRVDSPLHF,TGTGCCAGTAGTATAGGCAGGGTGGATTCACCCCTCCACTTT
TRBJ1-1,TRBV10-3,.,.,CAISEGRGMNTEAFF,TGTGCCATCAGTGAAGGTCGGGGAATGAACACTGAAGCTTTCTTT
TRBJ1-1,TRBV6-1,few,.,CASSESRAASSKAFF,TGTGCCAGCAGTGAGTCACGGGCCGCGAGCAGCAAGGCTTTCTTT
TRBJ2-2,TRBV7-8,.,TRBD2,CASSLVLAGVVGELFF,TGTGCCAGCAGCTTAGTATTAGCGGGAGTTGTCGGGGAGCTGTTTTTT
TRBJ2-1,TRBV7-3,.,TRBD2,CASSKGEGNEQFF,TGTGCCAGCAGCAAAGGGGAGGGCAATGAGCAGTTCTTC
TRBJ2-3,TRBV18,.,TRBD2,CASSPQSGGGTDTQYF,TGTGCCAGCTCACCACAGAGCGGGGGGGGCACAGATACGCAGTATTTT
TRBJ2-1,TRBV5-1,.,TRBD2,CASSLESGLAGVNEQFF,TGCGCCAGCAGCTTGGAATCGGGACTAGCGGGAGTGAATGAGCAGTTCTTC
TRBJ2-5,TRBV5-1,.,.,CASSLSVTAETQYF,TGCGCCAGCAGCTTGTCAGTAACCGCTGAGACCCAGTACTTC
TRBJ1-4,TRBV7-2,once,.,CASSLDGEKLFF,TGTGCCAGCAGCTTAGATGGTGAAAAACTGTTTTTT
TRBJ2-1,TRBV7-2,.,TRBD2,CASSPAGLGGNEQFF,TGTGCCAGCAGCCCAGCGGGACTAGGGGGGAATGAGCAGTTCTTC
TRBJ2-7,TRBV14,.,TRBD2,CASSPIAGVNKQYF,TGTGCCAGCAGCCCGATAGCGGGAGTCAACAAGCAGTACTTC
TRBJ1-2,TRBV5-1,.,TRBD1,CASSPNPGQGVYGYTF,TGCGCCAGCAGCCCAAACCCGGGACAGGGGGTCTATGGCTACACCTTC
TRBJ2-7,TRBV28,.,TRBD1,CASSPPVLGTGLDEQYF,TGTGCCAGCAGTCCTCCCGTGTTGGGGACAGGGCTTGACGAGCAGTACTTC
TRBJ1-2,TRBV15,.,.,CATSRSSYGYTF,TGTGCCACCAGCAGGTCCTCTTATGGCTACACCTTC
TRBJ1-5,TRBV7-2,.,.,CASSRGNQPQHF,TGTGCCAGCAGTCGGGGCAATCAGCCCCAGCATTTT
TRBJ1-6,TRBV15,.,.,CATSRKGYNSPLHF,TGTGCCACCAGCAGGAAAGGGTATAATTCACCCCTCCACTTT
TRBJ2-2,TRBV11-3,.,TRBD1,CASSHVQGAGELFF,TGTGCCAGCAGCCACGTACAGGGGGCCGGGGAGCTGTTTTTT
TRBJ2-7,TRBV19,.,.,CASSIRQASSYEQYF,TGTGCCAGTAGTATCCGACAGGCGAGCTCCTACGAGCAGTACTTC
TRBJ1-2,TRBV5-4,.,.,CASSLLGGSYGYTF,TGTGCCAGCAGCTTGTTAGGTGGAAGCTATGGCTACACCTTC
TRBJ1-2,TRBV2,once,.,CASSEAGRVGGYTF,TGTGCCAGCAGTGAAGCGGGGAGGGTGGGAGGCTACACCTTC
TRBJ2-7,TRBV10-3,.,.,CAISDISARAYEQYF,TGTGCCATCAGTGATATTTCGGCCCGCGCCTACGAGCAGTACTTC
TRBJ2-4,TRBV6-1,.,TRBD1,CASSELGQVKNIQYF,TGTGCCAGCAGTGAACTAGGACAGGTAAAAAACATTCAGTACTTC
TRBJ2-5,TRBV20-1,.,.,CSATPRETQYF,TGCAGTGCTACCCCCCGGGAGACCCAGTACTTC
TRBJ2-5,TRBV11-2,once,.,CASSLGPKETQYF,TGTGCCAGCAGCTTAGGCCCAAAAGAGACCCAGTACTTC
TRBJ1-5,TRBV18,.,.,CASSPPGTRSNQPQHF,TGTGCCAGCTCACCACCCGGGACGCGCAGCAATCAGCCCCAGCATTTT
TRBJ2-7,TRBV4-1,.,.,CASSQARDRAYEQYF,TGCGCCAGCAGCCAAGCCCGGGACCGGGCCTACGAGCAGTACTTC
TRBJ2-3,TRBV28,.,TRBD2,CASSLYSGRWDTQYF,TGTGCCAGCAGTTTATACAGCGGGAGATGGGATACGCAGTATTTT
TRBJ1-1,TRBV19,.,.,CASSIRGTNTEAFF,TGTGCCAGTAGTATCCGGGGGACAAACACTGAAGCTTTCTTT
TRBJ1-4,TRBV5-1,.,TRBD1,CASSPGGSGEKLFF,TGCGCCAGCTCCCCAGGGGGATCGGGTGAAAAACTGTTTTTT
TRBJ2-7,TRBV28,.,TRBD1,CASTGRTGIYEQYF,TGTGCCAGCACCGGTCGGACAGGTATCTACGAGCAGTACTTC
TRBJ2-1,TRBV5-1,.,TRBD2,CASHQTSGDYNEQFF,TGCGCCAGCCACCAGACTAGCGGAGACTACAATGAGCAGTTCTTC
TRBJ2-7,TRBV5-6,.,TRBD2,CASSLGRVYEQYF,TGTGCCAGCAGCCTCGGGAGGGTCTACGAGCAGTACTTC
TRBJ2-1,TRBV9,once,.,CASSVGGPNNEQFF,TGTGCCAGCAGCGTAGGGGGTCCGAACAATGAGCAGTTCTTC
TRBJ2-7,TRBV7-2,.,TRBD2,CASSIAGAYEQYF,TGTGCCAGCAGCATAGCGGGAGCCTACGAGCAGTACTTC